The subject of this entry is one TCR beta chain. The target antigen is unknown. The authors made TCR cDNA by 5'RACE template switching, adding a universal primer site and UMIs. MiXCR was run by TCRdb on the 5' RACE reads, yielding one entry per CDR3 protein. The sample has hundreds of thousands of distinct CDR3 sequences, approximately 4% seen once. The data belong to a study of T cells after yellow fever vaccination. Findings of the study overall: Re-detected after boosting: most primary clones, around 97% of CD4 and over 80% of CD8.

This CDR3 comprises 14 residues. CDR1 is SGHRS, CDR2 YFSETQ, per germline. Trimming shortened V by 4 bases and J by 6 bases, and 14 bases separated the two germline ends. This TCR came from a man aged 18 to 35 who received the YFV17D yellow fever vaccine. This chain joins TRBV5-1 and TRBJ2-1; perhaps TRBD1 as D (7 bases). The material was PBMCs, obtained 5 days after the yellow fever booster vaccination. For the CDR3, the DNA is TGCGCCAGCAGCCTCAGGGGGGTGGGCAATGAGCAGTTCTTC. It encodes CASSLRGVGNEQFF.